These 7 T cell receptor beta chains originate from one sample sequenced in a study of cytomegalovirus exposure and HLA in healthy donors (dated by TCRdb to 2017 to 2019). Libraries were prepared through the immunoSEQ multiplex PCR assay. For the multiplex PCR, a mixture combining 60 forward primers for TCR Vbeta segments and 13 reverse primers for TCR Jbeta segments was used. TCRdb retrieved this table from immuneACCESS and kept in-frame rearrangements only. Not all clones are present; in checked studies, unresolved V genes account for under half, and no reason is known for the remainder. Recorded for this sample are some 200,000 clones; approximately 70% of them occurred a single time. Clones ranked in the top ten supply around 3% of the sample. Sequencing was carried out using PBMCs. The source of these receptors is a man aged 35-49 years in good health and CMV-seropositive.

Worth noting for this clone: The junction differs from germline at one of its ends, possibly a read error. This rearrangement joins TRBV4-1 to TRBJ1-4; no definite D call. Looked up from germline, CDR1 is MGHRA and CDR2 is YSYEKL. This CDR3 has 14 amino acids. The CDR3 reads CASSPYGRDEKLFF. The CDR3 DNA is TGTGCCAGCAGCCCCTACGGTCGGGATGAAAAACTGTTTTTT.

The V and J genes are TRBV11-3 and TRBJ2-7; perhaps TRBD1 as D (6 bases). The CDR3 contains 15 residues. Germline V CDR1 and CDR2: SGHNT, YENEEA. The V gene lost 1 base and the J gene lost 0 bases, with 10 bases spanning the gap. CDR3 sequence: CASSLAGTTSYEQYF. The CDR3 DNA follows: TGTGCCAGCAGCTTAGCCGGGACAACCTCCTACGAGCAGTACTTC.

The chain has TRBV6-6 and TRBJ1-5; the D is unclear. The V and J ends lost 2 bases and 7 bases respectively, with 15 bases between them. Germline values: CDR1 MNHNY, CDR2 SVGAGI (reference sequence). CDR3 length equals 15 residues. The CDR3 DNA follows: TGTGCCAGCAGTTACCACGGAGGGAAGGACCAGCCCCAGCATTTT. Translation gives CASSYHGGKDQPQHF.

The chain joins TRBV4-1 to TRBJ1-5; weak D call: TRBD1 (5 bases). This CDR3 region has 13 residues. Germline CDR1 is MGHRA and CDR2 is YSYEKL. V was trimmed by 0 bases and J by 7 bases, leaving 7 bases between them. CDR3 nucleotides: TGCGCCAGCAGCCAAGAACCAGGGCAGCCCCAGCATTTT. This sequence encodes CASSQEPGQPQHF.

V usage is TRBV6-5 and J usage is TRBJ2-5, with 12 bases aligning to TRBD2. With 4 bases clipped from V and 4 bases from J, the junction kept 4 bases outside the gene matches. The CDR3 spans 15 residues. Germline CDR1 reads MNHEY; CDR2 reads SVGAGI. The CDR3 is CASSLTSGGPETQYF. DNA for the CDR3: TGTGCCAGCAGTTTGACTAGCGGGGGCCCAGAGACCCAGTACTTC.

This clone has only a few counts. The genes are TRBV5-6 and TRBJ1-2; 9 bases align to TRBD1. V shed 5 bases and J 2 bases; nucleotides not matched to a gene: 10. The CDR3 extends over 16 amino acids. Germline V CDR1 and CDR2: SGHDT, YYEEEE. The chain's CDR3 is CASSIPSTGGNYGYTF. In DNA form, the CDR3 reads TGTGCCAGCAGTATCCCATCGACAGGGGGGAACTATGGCTACACCTTC.

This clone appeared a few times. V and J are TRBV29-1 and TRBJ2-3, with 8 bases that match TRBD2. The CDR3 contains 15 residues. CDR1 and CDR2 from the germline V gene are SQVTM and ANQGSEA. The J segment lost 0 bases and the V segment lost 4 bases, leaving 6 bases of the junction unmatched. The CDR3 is CSVGGAGASTDTQYF. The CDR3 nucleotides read TGCAGCGTTGGGGGAGCGGGGGCTAGCACAGATACGCAGTATTTT.